The T cell receptor (beta chain) described here comes from a study of T cells after posttransplantation cyclophosphamide. Sequenced by immunoSEQ multiplex PCR; TCRdb stores in-frame clones only, minus some. Here the sample spans fewer than 9,500 clones, 91% being singletons. As for this clone: Its target is unknown.

The CDR3 extends over 13 amino acids. The germline V gene has CDR1 SGHVS and CDR2 FNYEAQ. V was trimmed by 3 bases and J by 8 bases, leaving 13 bases between them. The study's findings and limits: Recipient CMV seropositivity and CMV reactivation strongly tracked TRB clonality. Donor CD8+ memory clones often dominated recipient blood repertoires at later times.

Material: CD4+ T cells sorted from blood. The TCR comes from a woman between 50 and 59 years old in good health and a related stem cell transplant donor. The chain is built from TRBV7-6 and TRBJ1-2; D remains unclear. The CDR3 DNA sequence: TGTGCCAGCAGCTTTAGGCCGACGGAGGGCTACACCTTC. Its protein is CASSFRPTEGYTF.